This T cell receptor beta chain was documented in a study of T cells expressing NK-cell markers. Study at large: According to the study, TCR beta repertoires originated from sorted CD3+CD56+NKG2C+, CD3+CD56+NKG2C- and CD3+CD56-NKG2C+ T cells.

Reanalyzing the 5' RACE reads, TCRdb keeps one entry per CDR3 protein, without DNA. This table holds about 260,000 distinct CDR3 sequences. The CDR3 spans 11 residues. Germline loops: CDR1 MNHEY, CDR2 SVGAGI. The rearrangement uses TRBV6-5 and TRBJ2-7; TCRdb proposes TRBD1, but this gene call is untestable without DNA. Sequencing used blood T cells: a sorted CD56 or NKG2C T cell subset, CD4+ or CD8+ T cells, or bulk PBMC T cells (not recorded which). This receptor was identified in a woman aged 18 to 75 in good health. The CDR3 spells CASRHGGGWYF.